The T cell receptor (beta chain) described here comes from a study of OX40 agonist ivuxolimab in advanced cancers. Study overall: Patients were under 90% male with ages about 20 to 79, mean around 61. Patients with prior anti-PD-1, anti-PD-L1 or anti-CTLA-4 therapy were eligible; approximately 37% had some.

As for this clone: Its antigen is undetermined.

Study-wide results and caveats: The study found that CD8+ T cells averaged more expanded clones than CD4+.

Method: immunoSEQ multiplex PCR; TCRdb's copy keeps in-frame clones and lacks some. The sample shows 95,000 to 100,000 clones, roughly 80% of them seen only once. The CDR3 extends over 15 amino acids. Unmatched junction bases numbered 10, after V lost 1 base and J lost 8 bases. CDR1 SGHVS and CDR2 FQNEAQ come from the germline V gene. V usage is TRBV7-8 and J usage is TRBJ1-2; 7 bases match TRBD1. The clonotype comes from an adult with an advanced solid tumor such as melanoma, head and neck, liver or kidney cancer. The material was CD4+ or CD8+ T cells sorted from blood, obtained in a trial of the OX40 agonist ivuxolimab. CDR3 region: CASSLGDRVLSGYTF. The CDR3, as DNA: TGTGCCAGCAGCTTAGGGGACAGAGTCCTCTCCGGCTACACCTTC.